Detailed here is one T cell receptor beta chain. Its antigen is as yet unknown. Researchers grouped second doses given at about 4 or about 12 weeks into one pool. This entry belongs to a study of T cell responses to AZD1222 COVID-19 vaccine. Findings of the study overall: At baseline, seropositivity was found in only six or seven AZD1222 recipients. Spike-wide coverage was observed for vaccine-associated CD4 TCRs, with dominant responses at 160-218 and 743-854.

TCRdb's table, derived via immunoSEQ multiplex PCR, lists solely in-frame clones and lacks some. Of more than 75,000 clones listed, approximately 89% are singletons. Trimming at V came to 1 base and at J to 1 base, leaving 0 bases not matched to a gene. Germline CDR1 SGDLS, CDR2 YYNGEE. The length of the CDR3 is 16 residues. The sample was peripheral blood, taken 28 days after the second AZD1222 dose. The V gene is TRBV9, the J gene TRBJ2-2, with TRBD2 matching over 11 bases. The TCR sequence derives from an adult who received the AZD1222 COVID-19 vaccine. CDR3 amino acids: CASSVTSGGNTGELFF. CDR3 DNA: TGTGCCAGCAGCGTAACTAGCGGGGGGAACACCGGGGAGCTGTTTTTT.